One T cell receptor beta chain is described in this entry. The source of the sample is a study of blood T cell repertoires in COVID-19. Assay: immunoSEQ multiplex PCR; the TCRdb copy retains only in-frame clones and omits some. The sample consists of 380,000 or so clones, less than 90% of them appearing once. This clonotype originated in an older woman with COVID-19, enrolled during active disease. Material: peripheral blood.

Written as DNA, the CDR3 is TGCGCCAGCAGTGAGGGGCCAGGGAGGCAAGAGACCCAGTACTTC. Translating it yields CASSEGPGRQETQYF. The chain links TRBV10-1 to TRBJ2-5; TRBD2 might be the D (6 bases). Germline CDR1 is WNHNN and CDR2 is SYGVQD (reference sequence). Trimming removed 2 bases at V and 2 bases at J, with 12 bases between. This CDR3 has 15 amino acids.